This TCR beta chain is drawn from a study of T cells in localized non-small cell lung cancer (dated by TCRdb to 2020 to 2022). The study in broad terms: Comparing tumors with uninvolved tumor-adjacent lungs, the study looked at the T cell repertoires of 236 patients with early-stage NSCLC. A mean age of around 66 years was recorded for the NSCLC patients, of whom more than 120 were male and 100 to 110 were female. The cohort consisted of roughly 240 treatment-naive NSCLC patients whose localized lung tumors had been resected. Overall results and qualifications from the work: Because multi-region tumor sequencing was not performed, intratumor heterogeneity could not be ruled out. Higher blood T cell density associated with longer overall survival, while higher adjacent-lung clonality associated with shorter survival. Uninvolved tumor-adjacent lung showed the highest T cell clonality, higher than tumor, which suggests more focused antigenic responses in the adjacent lung. A median of 57 of the top 100 tumor clones were detected in paired uninvolved adjacent lung, and 25 to 35 of these tumor clones were also found among the top 100 clones of the paired uninvolved adjacent lung. Because of the exploratory design, TCR variables were selected using unadjusted p-values without false-discovery rate correction.

At diagnosis, tumor, uninvolved tumor-adjacent lung and peripheral blood were collected and then preserved as a mix of FFPE and fresh-frozen material. For TCR repertoire profiling, blood samples were analyzed in the form of peripheral blood mononuclear cells. The CDR3 contains 14 residues, cysteine and phenylalanine counted. Only the CDR3 region is kept as DNA, spanning 42 bases read in frame from base 1. Trimming removed 4 bases from V and 11 bases from J, leaving 20 bases between the germline ends. According to the germline V gene, CDR1 reads SNHLY and CDR2 reads FYNNEI. TCR beta CDR3 regions were sequenced from DNA using the immunoSEQ Assay. The study's own analysis went as follows. To compute T cell density, TCR beta template counts were normalized to usable DNA, which was estimated by amplifying housekeeping genes. Using the preseqR package, richness was estimated by extrapolating to 120,000 templates for tissue samples and 400,000 templates for PBMC samples. Clonality was defined by subtracting Pielou's evenness from one. To identify tissue-enriched TCRs, differential abundance testing was run on productive amino-acid clonotypes with a minimum total count of 5 and an alpha of 0.1. The Jaccard Index and the Morisita Overlap Index were used to quantify repertoire overlap between compartments. GLIPH grouped TCR beta CDR3s together with public tetramer-defined viral CDR3s, and a viral motif had to include at least three viral sequences and also show V-gene enrichment. Sourced from immuneACCESS, this table was stored by TCRdb with only in-frame sequences that have V and J called. A share of the clones is absent; for the studies checked, an unresolved V gene accounts for under half, and the remainder has no known explanation. Clonal size and the V and J genes are those of that table, whereas D and trimming came from the DNA. The sample table records 50,000 to 55,000 clones; roughly 86% of these occur just once. The ten largest clones represent about 17% of the sample.

Concerning this clone itself: Its antigen is currently not known. Nothing much larger sits one base from this clone, and base qualities are not available.

The rearranged chain carries TRBV2 and TRBJ1-1; matching of 6 bases hints at TRBD1 as the D gene. The clonotype was recovered from a female donor with stage II lung adenocarcinoma. This specimen was PBMCs, taken before any cancer treatment. Read as DNA, the sequence is TGTGCCAGCAGTGTCTCCCCCGGGGGGCGGGGTGCTTTCTTT. The translation is CASSVSPGGRGAFF.